These 31 T cell receptor beta chains came from one sample sequenced in a study of shared clonotypes between healthy human individuals. The repertoire was sequenced with immunoSEQ multiplex PCR; TCRdb's copy has only in-frame clones and lacks some. The table lists hundreds of thousands of clones, 95% to 97% of them singletons. Sequenced material: naive CD4+ T cells sorted from blood. Subset noted: CD45RA+ positively selected. The source is a woman aged 25-40 years in good health.

This clone was seen just once. The rearrangement joins TRBV2 to TRBJ2-4, with D perhaps TRBD2 (6 bases). CDR3 length: 12 residues. V dropped 0 bases and J dropped 13 bases, with 10 bases sitting between them. The germline gives CDR1 SNHLY, CDR2 FYNNEI. CDR3 residues: CASSEASTRQYF. CDR3 bases: TGTGCCAGCAGTGAAGCCTCGACTAGGCAGTACTTC. Based on the CDR3 plus reference TRBV2 and TRBJ2-4, the full variable domain is EPEVTQTPSHQVTQMGQEVILRCVPISNHLYFYWYRQILGQKVEFLVSFYNNEISEKSEIFDDQFSVERPDGSNFTLKIRSTKLEDSAMYFCASSEASTRQYFGAGTRLSVL.

This clone appeared a single time. V usage is TRBV11-2 and J usage is TRBJ1-1; TRBD1 is a possible D gene (6 bases). The ends were cut back, 7 bases at V and 3 bases at J, with 18 bases in the middle. There are 15 residues in the CDR3. Germline lookup yields CDR1 SGHAT and CDR2 FQNNGV. The CDR3 reads CASTRSGGLYTEAFF. CDR3 coding DNA: TGTGCCAGCACAAGGTCCGGGGGGCTTTACACTGAAGCTTTCTTT. The variable domain in full, completed from reference TRBV11-2 and TRBJ1-1, reads EAGVAQSPRYKIIEKRQSVAFWCNPISGHATLYWYQQILGQGPKLLIQFQNNGVVDDSQLPKDRFSAERLKGVDSTLKIQPAKLEDSAVYLCASTRSGGLYTEAFFGQGTRLTVV.

The chain recombines TRBV19 with TRBJ1-5; 10 nucleotides align to TRBD1. Germline lookup yields CDR1 LNHDA and CDR2 SQIVND (reference sequence). CDR3 size: 16 residues. J lost 4 bases, V lost 0 bases, and 3 bases had no gene match. The CDR3 sequence: CASSIEDRGRNQPQHF. As DNA, the CDR3 is TGTGCCAGTAGTATAGAGGACAGGGGGAGGAATCAGCCCCAGCATTTT.

CDR3 amino acids: CASSRAGGPEETQYF. The CDR3 region has the DNA TGCGCCAGCAGCCGAGCGGGAGGGCCGGAAGAGACCCAGTACTTC. This chain connects TRBV5-1 to TRBJ2-5, with 10 bases fitting TRBD2. CDR3 length: 15 residues. J was trimmed by 3 bases and V by 4 bases; bases with no gene match: 6. The V gene's germline CDR1 is SGHRS and CDR2 YFSETQ.

The rearrangement links TRBV6-6 to TRBJ1-3; D call uncertain. This CDR3 region has 14 residues. CDR1 is MNHNY and CDR2 is SVGAGI in the germline V gene (reference sequence). Trimming cost V 2 bases and J 0 bases, with 5 bases left between them. The DNA for the CDR3 is TGTGCCAGCAGTTACAGCAGCTCTGGAAACACCATATATTTT. Protein sequence: CASSYSSSGNTIYF.

J is TRBJ2-5 and V is TRBV14; perhaps TRBD2 as D (5 bases). The DNA end lines up better with TRBJ2-7; the J call may be wrong. Germline V lookup: CDR1 SGHDN, CDR2 FVKESK. This CDR3 region has 13 residues. CDR3 nucleotides: TGTGCCAGCAGCCGAGTACTAGGCTACGAGCAGTACTTC. Amino acid sequence: CASSRVLGYEQYF.

V usage is TRBV7-8 and J usage is TRBJ1-4; no definite D call. Trimming took 4 bases from V and 6 from J, leaving 21 bases between them. The CDR3 sequence is 17 residues long. Germline CDR1 and CDR2: SGHVS and FQNEAQ. The CDR3 is CASSSPVRVPWDEKLFF. DNA of the CDR3: TGTGCCAGCAGCTCGCCGGTTAGGGTCCCTTGGGATGAAAAACTGTTTTTT.

This rearrangement joins TRBV6-5 to TRBJ2-7; D is unresolved. The V and J ends lost 2 bases and 1 base respectively, with 9 bases between them. Germline V CDR1 and CDR2: MNHEY, SVGAGI. The CDR3 sequence is 14 residues long. The CDR3 bases are TGTGCCAGCAGTTACGGTTTGAATTCCTACGAGCAGTACTTC. This sequence encodes CASSYGLNSYEQYF.

This clone was seen once. The chain uses TRBV4-2 and TRBJ2-7; TRBD2 matches 9 bases. The V segment lost 1 base and the J segment 5 bases; nucleotides outside the gene matches: 12. The germline CDR1 and CDR2 sequences are LGHNA and YNFKEQ. The CDR3 spans 17 residues. CDR3 coding DNA: TGTGCCAGCAGCCAAGGTTTGGGCGGGAGGGCTTCCCACGAGCAGTACTTC. Amino acids: CASSQGLGGRASHEQYF.

The V call is TRBV18, the J call TRBJ2-7, with a weak D call TRBD1 (6 bases). In germline, CDR1 is KGHSH, CDR2 LQKENI. This CDR3 contains 15 residues. V lost 5 bases and J lost 0, with 14 bases in between. This chain's CDR3 is CASSTLQGSSYEQYF. Here the CDR3 DNA reads TGTGCCAGCTCAACCTTACAGGGTTCCTCCTACGAGCAGTACTTC.

The gene calls are TRBV7-9 and TRBJ2-6; D gene ambiguous. V was clipped by 2 bases and J by 0 bases, with 5 bases between them. Germline CDR1 reads SEHNR; CDR2 reads FQNEAQ (reference sequence). The CDR3 totals 15 residues. CDR3 in amino acids: CASSLFDSGANVLTF. The CDR3 DNA is TGTGCCAGCAGCTTATTTGACTCTGGGGCCAACGTCCTGACTTTC.

The J gene is TRBJ2-7, the V gene TRBV28; tentative D call: TRBD2 (5 bases). Trimming pared 8 bases from V and 3 bases from J, leaving 8 bases between. This CDR3 spans 11 amino acids. CDR1 is MDHEN, CDR2 SYDVKM, per germline. For the CDR3, the DNA is TGTGCCAGCGGACTGATCTACGAGCAGTACTTC. Translated: CASGLIYEQYF.

The CDR3 DNA follows: TGTGCCAGCAGCTTGGCCGGGAGTATGGCAGATACGCAGTATTTT. This gives the protein CASSLAGSMADTQYF. The chain joins TRBV5-4 to TRBJ2-3; a possible D gene is TRBD2 (6 bases). CDR1 SGHNT and CDR2 YYREEE come from the germline V gene (reference sequence). This CDR3 is built from 15 residues. V was clipped by 0 bases and J by 4 bases, with 12 bases between them.

The V and J genes are TRBV28 and TRBJ1-4; D gene uncertain. Germline V gives CDR1 MDHEN, CDR2 SYDVKM. V was cut by 1 base and J by 4 bases, with 10 bases left in between. The CDR3 has 15 residues. The CDR3 spells CASSLFGSYNEKLFF. Written as DNA, the CDR3 is TGTGCCAGCAGTTTATTCGGCAGTTATAATGAAAAACTGTTTTTT.

The genes are TRBV5-1 and TRBJ1-1, with D possibly being TRBD1 (6 bases). This CDR3 spans 14 amino acids. CDR1 and CDR2 (germline): SGHRS, YFSETQ. V lost 2 bases and J lost 3, with 11 bases in between. As DNA, the CDR3 is TGCGCCAGCAGCTTCACAGGGACGGACACTGAAGCTTTCTTT. It translates to CASSFTGTDTEAFF.

The chain has TRBV28 and TRBJ1-2, with 7 nucleotides matching TRBD1. Germline V gene data show CDR1 as MDHEN and CDR2 as SYDVKM. This CDR3 spans 17 amino acids. V dropped 5 bases and J dropped 0; count of bases not matched to a gene: 12. The chain's CDR3 is CASSAGTAMATNYGYTF. CDR3 coding DNA: TGTGCCAGCAGTGCGGGGACAGCCATGGCAACTAACTATGGCTACACCTTC.

The chain has TRBV11-2 and TRBJ2-5; no clear D gene. The J call is uncertain, as TRBJ2-7 better fits the DNA end. Germline assignment: CDR1 SGHAT and CDR2 FQNNGV. The CDR3 contains 11 residues. CDR3 coding DNA: TGTGCCAGCAGCTTAGGGGTCGAGCAGTACTTC. This gives the protein CASSLGVEQYF.

The rearrangement joins TRBV9 to TRBJ1-3; tentative D call: TRBD1 (5 bases). V was cut by 1 base and J by 4 bases, with 12 bases left in between. Germline V lookup: CDR1 SGDLS, CDR2 YYNGEE. The CDR3 covers 15 residues. The CDR3 DNA sequence: TGTGCCAGCAGCGTAACCGGGACTCCAGGAAACACCATATATTTT. The encoded protein is CASSVTGTPGNTIYF.

The rearrangement links TRBV14 to TRBJ2-7, with TRBD1 matching over 8 bases. Germline values: CDR1 SGHDN, CDR2 FVKESK. With V trimmed by 5 bases and J by 3 bases, 0 bases remained unmatched. The CDR3 sequence is 12 residues long. CDR3 amino acids: CASSGQGYEQYF. The CDR3, as DNA: TGTGCCAGCAGCGGACAGGGCTACGAGCAGTACTTC.

This chain links TRBV12-2 with TRBJ2-7; the table's D call TRBD2 went unverified against the DNA. TRBV12-2 is designated a pseudogene. This CDR3 is built from 14 residues. The CDR3 sequence: CASRSLFAGHEQYF. DNA of the CDR3: TGTGCAAGTCGCTCCCTTTTTGCGGGGCACGAGCAGTACTTC.

The chain uses TRBV5-1 and TRBJ2-7, with 10 bases fitting TRBD2. J lost 2 bases, V lost 3 bases, and 8 bases had no gene match. The CDR3 totals 16 residues. The V gene's germline CDR1 is SGHRS and CDR2 YFSETQ. The DNA for the CDR3 is TGCGCCAGCAGCTCCCAAATTCTAGCGGGAGCCTACGAGCAGTACTTC. Encoded protein: CASSSQILAGAYEQYF.

The rearrangement uses TRBV5-4 and TRBJ2-7; D gene unclear. Germline lookup yields CDR1 SGHNT and CDR2 YYREEE (reference sequence). The V and J ends lost 4 bases and 3 bases respectively, with 5 bases between them. This CDR3 spans 11 amino acids. CDR3 bases: TGTGCCAGCAGCGCCCACTACGAGCAGTACTTC. It yields the protein CASSAHYEQYF.

V is TRBV27 and J is TRBJ2-5; the D gene is possibly TRBD2 (5 bases). The CDR3 contains 13 residues. From germline, CDR1 is MNHEY and CDR2 SMNVEV (reference sequence). V lost 3 bases to trimming and J lost 3 bases, with 8 bases between them. The CDR3 DNA reads as TGTGCCAGCAGTTTTTGGGAGAAAGAGACCCAGTACTTC. Its translation is CASSFWEKETQYF.

The chain has TRBV19 and TRBJ1-6; no definite D call. The CDR3 runs 15 residues. Between the trimmed V and J ends, which lost 5 bases and 7 bases, there was a span of 15 bases. The V gene's germline CDR1 is LNHDA and CDR2 SQIVND (reference sequence). The CDR3 loop reads CASSGLGDKNSPLHF. The CDR3 nucleotides are TGTGCCAGTAGTGGCCTGGGTGACAAGAATTCACCCCTCCACTTT. Full variable domain (rest looked up from reference TRBV19 and TRBJ1-6): DGGITQSPKYLFRKEGQNVTLSCEQNLNHDAMYWYRQDPGQGLRLIYYSQIVNDFQKGDIAEGYSVSREKKESFPLTVTSAQKNPTAFYLCASSGLGDKNSPLHFGNGTRLTVT.

As concerns this clone: This CDR3 is also generated by other DNA sequences in the sample. The V and J genes are TRBV7-9 and TRBJ1-5; a possible D gene is TRBD1 (5 bases). Trimming removed 1 base at V and 5 bases at J, with 6 bases between. Germline V gives CDR1 SEHNR, CDR2 FQNEAQ (reference sequence). This CDR3 region has 13 residues. The CDR3 spells CASSLVGDQPQHF. CDR3 coding DNA: TGTGCCAGCAGCTTAGTAGGGGATCAGCCCCAGCATTTT.

The V gene is TRBV30, the J gene TRBJ1-6; D may be TRBD1 (5 bases). Germline-derived CDR1 and CDR2 are GTSNPN and SVGIG (reference sequence). V was pared by 4 bases and J by 0 bases, with 16 bases between. CDR3 size: 17 residues. The CDR3: CAWNGGVRISYNSPLHF. Here the CDR3 DNA reads TGTGCCTGGAACGGGGGGGTACGGATCTCCTATAATTCACCCCTCCACTTT.

This clone was detected a few times. Different DNA sequences within this sample yield the same CDR3. The chain couples TRBV18 to TRBJ2-5; no firm D call. The CDR3 is 11 residues long. The germline V gene encodes CDR1 KGHSH and CDR2 LQKENI. The germline V and J ends were trimmed by 3 bases and 1 base, with 0 bases remaining between them. CDR3 in DNA: TGTGCCAGCTCACCCCAAGAGACCCAGTACTTC. It is translated as CASSPQETQYF.

Here the CDR3 reads CSVAWTSGYNEQFF. The CDR3 DNA reads as TGCAGCGTTGCATGGACTAGCGGATACAATGAGCAGTTCTTC. The rearrangement uses TRBV29-1 and TRBJ2-1, with TRBD2 matching 10 bases. There are 14 residues in the CDR3. Trimming took 4 bases from V and 4 from J; bases not matched to a gene: 4. Germline V gene sequence: CDR1 SQVTM, CDR2 ANQGSEA.

V is TRBV9 and J is TRBJ1-1, with no clear D. The CDR3 covers 13 residues. Trimming took off 1 base at V and 4 bases at J, with 8 bases between the two ends. Germline assignment: CDR1 SGDLS and CDR2 YYNGEE. CDR3 nucleotide sequence: TGTGCCAGCAGCGTAATCTTGGGCACTGAAGCTTTCTTT. It is translated as CASSVILGTEAFF.

The chain employs TRBV19 and TRBJ2-7; D remains ambiguous. This CDR3 has 15 amino acids. Trimming pared 3 bases from V and 0 bases from J, leaving 12 bases between. Germline V lookup: CDR1 LNHDA, CDR2 SQIVND (reference sequence). CDR3 amino acids: CASSIGPGDSYEQYF. For the CDR3, the DNA is TGTGCCAGTAGTATCGGGCCAGGAGACTCCTACGAGCAGTACTTC.

V is TRBV28 and J is TRBJ1-2; D is ambiguous. Looked up from germline, CDR1 is MDHEN and CDR2 is SYDVKM. There are 14 residues in the CDR3. Trimming removed 6 bases at V and 8 bases at J, with 19 bases between. CDR3: CASRYSGQAGGYTF. The DNA for the CDR3 is TGTGCCAGCAGATACTCCGGGCAAGCCGGCGGCTACACCTTC.